This TCR beta chain was sequenced during a study of blood T cell repertoires in COVID-19. Grouping used clinical history reported by participants in a survey and questionnaire. The CDR3 has 13 amino acids. Germline CDR1 is MDHEN and CDR2 is SYDVKM. V lost 4 bases to trimming and J lost 6 bases, with 12 bases between them. Generated by immunoSEQ multiplex PCR, the TCRdb table keeps only in-frame clones and is missing some. The data contain almost 350,000 clones, about nine tenths of them singletons. Sequenced input: PBMCs or T cells enriched from blood (not recorded which). The rearrangement links TRBV28 to TRBJ1-1, with a tentative D call TRBD1 (5 bases). The TCR originated in a woman aged 30 to 39 who had been exposed to COVID-19. For the CDR3, the DNA is TGTGCCAGCAGTTCATGGCAGGGCCCTGAAGCTTTCTTT. Protein sequence: CASSSWQGPEAFF. The whole variable domain, filled in from reference TRBV28 and TRBJ1-1, reads DVKVTQSSRYLVKRTGEKVFLECVQDMDHENMFWYRQDPGLGLRLIYFSYDVKMKEKGDIPEGYSVSREKKERFSLILESASTNQTSMYLCASSSWQGPEAFFGQGTRLTVV.